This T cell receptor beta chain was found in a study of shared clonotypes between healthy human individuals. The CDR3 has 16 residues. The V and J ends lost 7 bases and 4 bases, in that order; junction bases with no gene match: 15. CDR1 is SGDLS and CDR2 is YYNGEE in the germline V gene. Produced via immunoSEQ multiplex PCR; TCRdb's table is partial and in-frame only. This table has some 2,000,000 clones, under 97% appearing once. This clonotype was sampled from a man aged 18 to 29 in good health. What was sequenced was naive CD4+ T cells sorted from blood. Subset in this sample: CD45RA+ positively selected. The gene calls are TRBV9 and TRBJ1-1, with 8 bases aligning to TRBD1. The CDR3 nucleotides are TGTGCCAGCGGCCCCGGACAGGGTGGTCTTGGCACTGAAGCTTTCTTT. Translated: CASGPGQGGLGTEAFF.